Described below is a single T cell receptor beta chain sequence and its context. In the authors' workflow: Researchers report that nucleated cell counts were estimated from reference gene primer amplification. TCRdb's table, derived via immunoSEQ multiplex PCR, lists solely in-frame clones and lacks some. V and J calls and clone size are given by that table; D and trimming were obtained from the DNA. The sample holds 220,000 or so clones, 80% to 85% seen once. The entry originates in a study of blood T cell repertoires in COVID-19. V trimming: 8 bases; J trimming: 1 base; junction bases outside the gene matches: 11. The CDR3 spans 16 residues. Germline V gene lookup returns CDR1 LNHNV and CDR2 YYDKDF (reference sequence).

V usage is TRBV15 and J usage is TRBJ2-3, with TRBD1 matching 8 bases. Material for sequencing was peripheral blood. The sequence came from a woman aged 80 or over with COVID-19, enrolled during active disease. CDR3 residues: CATSRGKTGGTDTQYF. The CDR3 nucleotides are TGTGCCACCTCTCGGGGCAAGACAGGGGGCACAGATACGCAGTATTTT.